The source of this T cell receptor (beta chain) is a study of T cell repertoires in cytomegalovirus infection. A single record per CDR3 protein comes from TCRdb applying MiXCR to the reads. The table includes a few hundred thousand distinct CDR3 sequences, 17% detected once. This clonotype was obtained from a human donor in good health (CMV status not recorded). Some clones in this sample may be carry-over from other donors' samples. Material for sequencing was PBMCs.

The CDR3 here is CASSLSGYYNEQFF. CDR3 bases: TGTGCCAGCAGCTTATCTGGGTACTACAATGAGCAGTTCTTC. This chain joins TRBV11-2 and TRBJ2-1; no definite D call. Germline CDR1 reads SGHAT; CDR2 reads FQNNGV. Deletions cut 2 bases from V and 3 bases from J, with 8 bases between. The CDR3 is 14 residues long.